The next 9 T cell receptor beta chains were all read from a single sample in a study of Ad26.COV2.S vaccination and SARS-CoV-2 variants. As for treatment: some 20 received Ad26.COV2.S at low or high dose, single or two shots; about 5 received placebo; per-sample allocation not given. Vaccine and placebo recipients were sampled on day 63 after the first injection. The method was immunoSEQ multiplex PCR; TCRdb's version includes in-frame clones alone and lacks a portion of them. The table shows a few hundred thousand clones, with more than 75% occurring only once. The sample was peripheral blood, taken in a trial of Ad26.COV2.S vaccine versus placebo. These receptors were collected from a person aged 18-60 years who received the Ad26.COV2.S COVID-19 vaccine or a placebo.

This clone was found a few times. Other nucleotide sequences from this sample produce the same CDR3. This chain uses TRBV6-1 with TRBJ2-1; 12 bases align to TRBD2. Germline CDR1 and CDR2: MNHNS and SASEGT. There are 16 residues in the CDR3. V gave up 4 bases and J gave up 7 bases; unmatched junction bases: 8. The CDR3 sequence: CASSGLAGGPGNEQFF. In DNA form, the CDR3 reads TGTGCCAGCAGTGGCCTAGCGGGAGGGCCGGGGAATGAGCAGTTCTTC.

This clone has just a few counts. The J gene is TRBJ1-5, the V gene TRBV2; tentatively, D is TRBD1 (6 bases). The CDR3 has 13 residues. With 6 bases removed from V and 6 bases from J, the gap between germline ends came to 12 bases. Per the germline V gene, CDR1 is SNHLY and CDR2 is FYNNEI. CDR3 sequence reads: CASSSRGLQPQHF. Here the CDR3 DNA reads TGTGCCAGCAGCAGCCGGGGGCTTCAGCCCCAGCATTTT.

This clone was observed a handful of times. The chain couples TRBV19 to TRBJ1-1; no firm D call. Trimming pared 5 bases from V and 4 bases from J, leaving 23 bases between. CDR1 is LNHDA, CDR2 SQIVND, per germline (reference sequence). CDR3 size: 17 residues. CDR3 DNA: TGTGCCAGTAGTCGAACTGCCTTACCTAATCGGGGCACTGAAGCTTTCTTT. It encodes CASSRTALPNRGTEAFF.

On this clone itself: The same CDR3 is also encoded by other DNA sequences in this sample. The rearrangement links TRBV12-3 or TRBV12-4 to TRBJ1-1, with 8 bases matching TRBD1. V lost 5 bases and J lost 4; bases outside the gene matches: 3. This CDR3 is built from 13 residues. DNA of the CDR3: TGTGCCAGCAGTCTCGACAGGGGCACTGAAGCTTTCTTT. Its protein is CASSLDRGTEAFF.

DNA of the CDR3: TGTGCCACAGATGGGGGGCGGTCCCCCCTGTTGGATGGCTACACCTTC. Translated: CATDGGRSPLLDGYTF. V and J are TRBV19 and TRBJ1-2; D may be TRBD1 (6 bases). This CDR3 spans 16 amino acids. Germline CDR1 and CDR2: LNHDA and SQIVND (reference sequence). V shed 10 bases and J shed 6 bases, with 27 bases lying between them. The full variable domain, its missing parts supplied by reference TRBV19 and TRBJ1-2, is DGGITQSPKYLFRKEGQNVTLSCEQNLNHDAMYWYRQDPGQGLRLIYYSQIVNDFQKGDIAEGYSVSREKKESFPLTVTSAQKNPTAFYLCATDGGRSPLLDGYTFGSGTRLTVV.

This rearrangement joins TRBV7-2 to TRBJ2-2; 7 bases are a match to TRBD1. CDR1 is SGHTA and CDR2 is FQGNSA in the germline V gene. J lost 8 bases, V lost 5 bases, and 14 bases had no gene match. The CDR3 contains 16 residues. The CDR3 region is CASSTRQGLLSGELFF. CDR3 nucleotides: TGTGCCAGCAGCACACGACAGGGTTTGCTTTCGGGGGAGCTGTTTTTT.

The DNA of the CDR3 is TGCAGCGCTTCGGAACTAGCGGGACTTAACACCGGGGAGCTGTTTTTT. It specifies CSASELAGLNTGELFF. The V gene is TRBV29-1, the J gene TRBJ2-2; 10 bases align to TRBD2. Looked up from germline, CDR1 is SQVTM and CDR2 is ANQGSEA. The CDR3 sequence is 16 residues long. With V trimmed by 7 bases and J by 2 bases, 10 bases remained unmatched.

The count of this clone is one. V and J are TRBV27 and TRBJ2-5, with TRBD2 matching 12 bases. This CDR3 has 17 amino acids. V lost 5 bases to trimming and J lost 2 bases; unmatched junction nucleotides: 9. Looked up from germline, CDR1 is MNHEY and CDR2 is SMNVEV (reference sequence). The DNA of the CDR3 is TGTGCCAGCAGTCCCGGACTAGCGGGGTACATACAAGAGACCCAGTACTTC. Its translation is CASSPGLAGYIQETQYF.

This clone was picked up a small number of times. This chain uses TRBV10-2 with TRBJ1-1, with D perhaps matching TRBD1 (6 bases). This CDR3 comprises 13 residues. Trimming left V 4 bases short and J 5 bases short, with 11 bases between. Germline V gene lookup returns CDR1 WSHSY and CDR2 SAAADI. In nucleotides, the CDR3 is TGCGCCAGCAGTGGACAGGTAATAACTGAAGCTTTCTTT. It yields the protein CASSGQVITEAFF.